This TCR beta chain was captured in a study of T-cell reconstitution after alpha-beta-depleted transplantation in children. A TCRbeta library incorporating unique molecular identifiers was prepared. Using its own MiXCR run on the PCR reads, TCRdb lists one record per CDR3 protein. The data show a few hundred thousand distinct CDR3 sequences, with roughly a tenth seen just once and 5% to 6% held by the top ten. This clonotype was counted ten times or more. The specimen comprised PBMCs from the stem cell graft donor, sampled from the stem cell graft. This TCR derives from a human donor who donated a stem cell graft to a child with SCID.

CDR3: CASSRVERGQETQYF. The CDR3 nucleotides are TGCGCCAGCAGCCGAGTAGAGAGGGGACAAGAGACCCAGTACTTC. V and J are TRBV5-1 and TRBJ2-5; D possibly uses TRBD1 or TRBD2 (5 bases each). The V and J ends lost 4 bases and 2 bases respectively, with 15 bases between them. The germline V gene has CDR1 SGHRS and CDR2 YFSETQ. The CDR3 totals 15 residues. Full variable domain (rest looked up from reference TRBV5-1 and TRBJ2-5): KAGVTQTPRYLIKTRGQQVTLSCSPISGHRSVSWYQQTPGQGLQFLFEYFSETQRNKGNFPGRFSGRQFSNSRSEMNVSTLELGDSALYLCASSRVERGQETQYFGPGTRLLVL.